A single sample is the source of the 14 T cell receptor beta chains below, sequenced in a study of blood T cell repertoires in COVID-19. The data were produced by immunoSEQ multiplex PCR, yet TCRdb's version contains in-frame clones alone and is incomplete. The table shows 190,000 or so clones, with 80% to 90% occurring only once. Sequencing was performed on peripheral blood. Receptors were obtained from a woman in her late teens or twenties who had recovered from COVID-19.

The CDR3 sequence: CASSFTGATEAFF. The CDR3 DNA sequence: TGTGCCAGCAGTTTTACAGGGGCCACTGAAGCTTTCTTT. The rearrangement joins TRBV6-5 to TRBJ1-1; 7 bases line up with TRBD1. CDR1 MNHEY and CDR2 SVGAGI come from the germline V gene. J gave up 4 bases and V 4 bases, and 3 bases lay outside the gene matches. This CDR3 has 13 amino acids.

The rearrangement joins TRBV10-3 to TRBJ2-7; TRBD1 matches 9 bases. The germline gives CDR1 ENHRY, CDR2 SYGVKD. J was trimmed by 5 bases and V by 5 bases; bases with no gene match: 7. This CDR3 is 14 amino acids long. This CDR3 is CAISYPGQGNEQYF. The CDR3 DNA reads TGTGCCATCAGTTACCCGGGACAGGGAAACGAGCAGTACTTC.

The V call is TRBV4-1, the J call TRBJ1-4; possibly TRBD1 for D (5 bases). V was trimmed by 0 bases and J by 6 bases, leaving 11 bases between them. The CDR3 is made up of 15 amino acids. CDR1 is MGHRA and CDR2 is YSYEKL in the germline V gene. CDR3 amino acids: CASSQDSGLDEKLFF. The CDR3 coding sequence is TGCGCCAGCAGCCAAGACTCAGGGTTGGATGAAAAACTGTTTTTT.

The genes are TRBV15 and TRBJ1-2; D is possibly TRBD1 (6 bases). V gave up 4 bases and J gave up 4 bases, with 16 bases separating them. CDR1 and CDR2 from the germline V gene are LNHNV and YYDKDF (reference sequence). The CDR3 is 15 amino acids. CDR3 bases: TGTGCCACCAGCACCTTAACAGGGATGGGCTATGGCTACACCTTC. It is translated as CATSTLTGMGYGYTF.

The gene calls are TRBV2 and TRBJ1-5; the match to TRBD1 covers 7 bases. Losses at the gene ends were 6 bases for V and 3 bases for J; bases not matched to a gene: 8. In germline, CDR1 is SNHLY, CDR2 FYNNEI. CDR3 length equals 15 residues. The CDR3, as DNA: TGTGCCAGCAGGGCACAGGGGCTCGCCAATCAGCCCCAGCATTTT. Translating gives CASRAQGLANQPQHF.

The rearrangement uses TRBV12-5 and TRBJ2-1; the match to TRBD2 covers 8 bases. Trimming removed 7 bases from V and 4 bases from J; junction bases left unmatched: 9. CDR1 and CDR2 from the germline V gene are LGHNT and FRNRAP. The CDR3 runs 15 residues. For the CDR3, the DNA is TGTGCTAGTGCCGAAAGCGGGGGTTTTTACAATGAGCAGTTCTTC. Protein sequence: CASAESGGFYNEQFF.

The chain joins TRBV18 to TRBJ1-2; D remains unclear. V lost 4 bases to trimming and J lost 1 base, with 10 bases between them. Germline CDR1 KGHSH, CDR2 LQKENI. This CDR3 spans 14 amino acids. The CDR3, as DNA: TGTGCCAGCTCACAAAGAATGAGTAACTATGGCTACACCTTC. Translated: CASSQRMSNYGYTF.

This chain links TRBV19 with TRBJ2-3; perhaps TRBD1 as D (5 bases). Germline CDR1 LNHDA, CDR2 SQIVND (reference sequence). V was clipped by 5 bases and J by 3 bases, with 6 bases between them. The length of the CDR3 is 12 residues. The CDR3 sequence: CASSQGTDTQYF. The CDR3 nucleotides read TGTGCCAGTAGTCAGGGAACAGATACGCAGTATTTT.

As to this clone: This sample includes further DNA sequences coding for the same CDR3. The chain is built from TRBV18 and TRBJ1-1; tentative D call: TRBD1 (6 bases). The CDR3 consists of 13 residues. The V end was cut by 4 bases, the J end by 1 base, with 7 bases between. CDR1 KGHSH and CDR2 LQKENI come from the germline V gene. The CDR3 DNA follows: TGTGCCAGCTCACTGGGACAGAACACTGAAGCTTTCTTT. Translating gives CASSLGQNTEAFF.

CDR3 loop: CASSKSVYTEAFF. In DNA form, the CDR3 reads TGTGCCAGCAGTAAATCCGTGTACACTGAAGCTTTCTTT. The V gene is TRBV6-5, the J gene TRBJ1-1; no clear D. The germline V gene has CDR1 MNHEY and CDR2 SVGAGI. The CDR3 consists of 13 residues. Deletions cut 5 bases from V and 3 bases from J, with 10 bases between.

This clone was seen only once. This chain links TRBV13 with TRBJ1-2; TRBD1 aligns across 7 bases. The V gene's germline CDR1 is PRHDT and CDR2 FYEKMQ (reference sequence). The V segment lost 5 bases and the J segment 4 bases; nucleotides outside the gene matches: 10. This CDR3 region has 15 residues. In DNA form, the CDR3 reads TGTGCCAGCAGCGATTCCGCTACAGGGGCCTATGGCTACACCTTC. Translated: CASSDSATGAYGYTF.

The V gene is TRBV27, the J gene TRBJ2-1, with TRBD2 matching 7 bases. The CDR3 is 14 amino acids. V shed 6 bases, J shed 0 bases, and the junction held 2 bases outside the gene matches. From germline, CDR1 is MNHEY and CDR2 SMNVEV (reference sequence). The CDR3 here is CASRRENSYNEQFF. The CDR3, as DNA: TGTGCCAGCAGGCGGGAGAACTCCTACAATGAGCAGTTCTTC.

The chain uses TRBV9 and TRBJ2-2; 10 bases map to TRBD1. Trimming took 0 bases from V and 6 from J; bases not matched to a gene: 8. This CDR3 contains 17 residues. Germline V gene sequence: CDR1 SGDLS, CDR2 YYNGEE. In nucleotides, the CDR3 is TGTGCCAGCAGCGTAGAAGGAAGGACAGGGGGTCCCGGGGAGCTGTTTTTT. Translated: CASSVEGRTGGPGELFF.

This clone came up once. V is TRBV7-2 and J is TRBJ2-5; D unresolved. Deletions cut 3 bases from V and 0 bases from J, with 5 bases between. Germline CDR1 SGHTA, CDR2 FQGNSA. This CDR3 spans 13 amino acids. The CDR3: CASSFRYQETQYF. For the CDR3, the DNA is TGTGCCAGCAGCTTTCGGTACCAAGAGACCCAGTACTTC. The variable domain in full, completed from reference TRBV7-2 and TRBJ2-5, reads GAGVSQSPSNKVTEKGKDVELRCDPISGHTALYWYRQSLGQGLEFLIYFQGNSAPDKSGLPSDRFSAERTGGSVSTLTIQRTQQEDSAVYLCASSFRYQETQYFGPGTRLLVL.